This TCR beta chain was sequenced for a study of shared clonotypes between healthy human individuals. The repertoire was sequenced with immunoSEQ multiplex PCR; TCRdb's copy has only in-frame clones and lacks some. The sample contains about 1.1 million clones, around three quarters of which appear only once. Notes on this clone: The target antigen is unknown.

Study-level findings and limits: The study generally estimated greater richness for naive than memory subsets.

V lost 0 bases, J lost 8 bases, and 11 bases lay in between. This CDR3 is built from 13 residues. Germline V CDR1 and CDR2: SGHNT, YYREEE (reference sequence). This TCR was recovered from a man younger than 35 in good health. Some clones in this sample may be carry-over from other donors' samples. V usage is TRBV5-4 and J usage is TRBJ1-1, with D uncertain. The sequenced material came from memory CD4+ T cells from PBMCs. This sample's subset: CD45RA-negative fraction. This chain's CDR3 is CASSLGPGPEAFF. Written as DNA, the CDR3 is TGTGCCAGCAGCTTGGGGCCTGGGCCAGAAGCTTTCTTT.